The 21 T cell receptor beta chains in this list originate from one sample, sequenced in a study of blood T cell repertoires in COVID-19. Assay: immunoSEQ multiplex PCR; the TCRdb copy retains only in-frame clones and omits some. The sample holds hundreds of thousands of clones; around 87% are singletons and the top ten take about 6%. The sample taken for sequencing was peripheral blood. The receptor source for this set is a woman aged 45-59 years with COVID-19, enrolled during active disease.

The chain joins TRBV4-1 to TRBJ2-2; possible D gene TRBD1, 6 bases. Germline V gene lookup returns CDR1 MGHRA and CDR2 YSYEKL. V was pared by 4 bases and J by 2 bases, with 11 bases between. The CDR3 length is 15 residues. The CDR3 reads CASSPTGFNTGELFF. CDR3 bases: TGCGCCAGCAGCCCGACAGGATTTAACACCGGGGAGCTGTTTTTT.

CDR3 region: CASSPRGGDYTF. The CDR3 region has the DNA TGTGCCAGCAGTCCCCGGGGGGGGGACTACACCTTC. The chain has TRBV6-6 and TRBJ1-2, with D possibly being TRBD1 (5 bases). The CDR3 length is 12 residues. V was clipped by 5 bases and J by 10 bases, with 14 bases between them. Germline V gene data show CDR1 as MNHNY and CDR2 as SVGAGI (reference sequence).

J is TRBJ2-2 and V is TRBV7-2, with a possible D match to TRBD2 (5 bases). V dropped 1 base and J dropped 4 bases, with 13 bases sitting between them. Germline CDR1 and CDR2: SGHTA and FQGNSA. The CDR3 consists of 16 residues. The chain's CDR3 is CASSLVGELSTGELFF. DNA of the CDR3: TGTGCCAGCAGCTTAGTCGGGGAATTGAGCACCGGGGAGCTGTTTTTT.

This clone has a single count. The chain joins TRBV10-3 to TRBJ2-3; TRBD1 matches 8 bases. The length of the CDR3 is 14 residues. Unmatched junction bases numbered 9, after V lost 9 bases and J lost 4 bases. Looked up from germline, CDR1 is ENHRY and CDR2 is SYGVKD. This CDR3 is CAINPGTGPDTQYF. The CDR3 DNA follows: TGTGCCATAAACCCCGGGACAGGCCCAGATACGCAGTATTTT.

This sequence joins TRBV5-5 and TRBJ1-5; D uncertain. V was trimmed by 4 bases and J by 6 bases, leaving 11 bases between them. The CDR3 consists of 13 residues. Germline V gene lookup returns CDR1 SGHKS and CDR2 YYEKEE (reference sequence). The chain's CDR3 is CASSPGGGQPQHF. DNA of the CDR3: TGTGCCAGCAGCCCGGGAGGAGGTCAGCCCCAGCATTTT.

The V and J genes are TRBV11-2 and TRBJ2-7, with a weak D call TRBD1 (6 bases). The germline V gene encodes CDR1 SGHAT and CDR2 FQNNGV. The CDR3 contains 18 residues. The ends were cut back, 3 bases at V and 0 bases at J, with 21 bases in the middle. The CDR3 loop reads CASSLPGTTSPASYEQYF. As DNA, the CDR3 is TGTGCCAGCAGCTTGCCTGGGACAACCTCACCGGCCTCCTACGAGCAGTACTTC.

V is TRBV5-6 and J is TRBJ1-3, with no clear D. CDR3 size: 19 residues. Germline V gene data show CDR1 as SGHDT and CDR2 as YYEEEE. The V end was cut by 0 bases, the J end by 4 bases, with 23 bases between. CDR3 nucleotides: TGTGCCAGCAGCTTGGGGGCAAGAAGCAGACCGCCGGTGGGAAACACCATATATTTT. Protein sequence: CASSLGARSRPPVGNTIYF.

This clone was seen only once. The chain combines TRBV4-2 with TRBJ2-1, with 11 nucleotides matching TRBD2. V was clipped by 0 bases and J by 4 bases; unmatched bases: 2. CDR1 is LGHNA, CDR2 YNFKEQ, per germline. The CDR3 sequence is 16 residues long. CDR3 region: CASSQEGTSGYNEQFF. The CDR3 region has the DNA TGTGCCAGCAGCCAAGAGGGGACTAGCGGTTACAATGAGCAGTTCTTC.

This chain joins TRBV7-2 and TRBJ2-7; a weak D match, TRBD1 (6 bases). Germline-derived CDR1 and CDR2 are SGHTA and FQGNSA. This CDR3 has 15 residues. Trimming removed 5 bases from V and 4 bases from J, with 18 bases in between. The CDR3 sequence: CASSRTGQAIYEQYF. Written as DNA, the CDR3 is TGTGCCAGCAGCCGTACGGGACAAGCGATTTACGAGCAGTACTTC.

V and J are TRBV15 and TRBJ1-5; a possible D gene is TRBD1 (5 bases). V lost 0 bases and J lost 6, with 15 bases in between. The V gene's germline CDR1 is LNHNV and CDR2 YYDKDF (reference sequence). The CDR3 sequence is 16 residues long. The CDR3 loop is CATSRDLLSQGQPQHF. In nucleotides, the CDR3 is TGTGCCACCAGCAGAGACCTCCTTTCGCAGGGTCAGCCCCAGCATTTT.

This chain connects TRBV24-1 to TRBJ2-1, with 9 positions matching TRBD2. The trim removed 2 bases at V and 7 bases at J, leaving 8 bases unmatched. The germline CDR1 and CDR2 sequences are KGHDR and SFDVKD. The CDR3 loop spans 16 amino acids. CDR3 bases: TGTGCCACCAGTGATTATGGCGGGAGGGCCCGGAATGAGCAGTTCTTC. Its translation is CATSDYGGRARNEQFF.

This clone was picked up a small number of times. The chain couples TRBV6-6 to TRBJ1-1; the D is unclear. Trimming removed 1 base from V and 2 bases from J, with 5 bases in between. CDR3 length equals 13 residues. Germline V gene lookup returns CDR1 MNHNY and CDR2 SVGAGI (reference sequence). Written as DNA, the CDR3 is TGTGCCAGCAGTTACTTTCAAAACACTGAAGCTTTCTTT. Translation: CASSYFQNTEAFF.

The V call is TRBV18, the J call TRBJ2-3, with 14 positions matching TRBD2. CDR3 size: 17 residues. Trimming removed 0 bases from V and 4 bases from J; junction bases left unmatched: 3. The germline CDR1 and CDR2 sequences are KGHSH and LQKENI. CDR3 DNA sequence: TGTGCCAGCTCACCACCAGGGACTAGCGGGAGAGCAGATACGCAGTATTTT. As protein: CASSPPGTSGRADTQYF.

The rearrangement uses TRBV5-4 and TRBJ2-5; tentative D call: TRBD2 (5 bases). In germline, CDR1 is SGHNT, CDR2 YYREEE (reference sequence). There are 13 residues in the CDR3. V lost 5 bases, J lost 1 base, and 9 bases lay in between. CDR3 nucleotide sequence: TGTGCCAGCAGAGTCGGGATCCAAGAGACCCAGTACTTC. This gives the protein CASRVGIQETQYF.

This clone was observed a single time. V is TRBV19 and J is TRBJ1-2; TRBD1 matches at 7 bases. Per germline, CDR1 LNHDA and CDR2 SQIVND (reference sequence). CDR3 length: 15 residues. The ends lost 5 bases at V and 0 bases at J; junction bases unmatched: 6. The CDR3 sequence: CASSFLQGANYGYTF. CDR3 bases: TGTGCCAGTAGTTTCCTGCAGGGGGCTAACTATGGCTACACCTTC.

The chain couples TRBV11-2 to TRBJ1-2, with TRBD1 matching over 9 bases. CDR1 SGHAT and CDR2 FQNNGV come from the germline V gene. The junction had 12 bases not matched to a gene; V was cut back by 0 bases and J by 7 bases. This CDR3 comprises 17 residues. DNA of the CDR3: TGTGCCAGCAGCTTAGACCCCAAGGGACAGGGTATTGGTGGCTACACCTTC. This sequence encodes CASSLDPKGQGIGGYTF.

The rearrangement joins TRBV27 to TRBJ1-1; TRBD1 matches at 9 bases. This CDR3 is 13 amino acids long. V gave up 6 bases and J gave up 5 bases; unmatched junction bases: 4. CDR1 MNHEY and CDR2 SMNVEV come from the germline V gene (reference sequence). The CDR3 nucleotides are TGTGCCAGCAGACGGGACAGGGTTACTGAAGCTTTCTTT. It encodes CASRRDRVTEAFF.

The chain links TRBV6-6 to TRBJ1-1, with 7 bases matching TRBD1. The CDR3 is made up of 16 amino acids. Germline CDR1 is MNHNY and CDR2 is SVGAGI (reference sequence). V lost 5 bases and J lost 5; bases outside the gene matches: 14. For the CDR3, the DNA is TGTGCCAGCAGTCACAGGGGTCCGAGGGGGAGTACTGAAGCTTTCTTT. It is translated as CASSHRGPRGSTEAFF.

The J gene is TRBJ2-2, the V gene TRBV10-1; D unresolved. The V end lost 4 bases, the J end lost 1 base, and 7 bases lay between the germline ends. There are 14 residues in the CDR3. The germline gives CDR1 WNHNN, CDR2 SYGVQD (reference sequence). The DNA of the CDR3 is TGCGCCAGCAGTGGACAAATGAACACCGGGGAGCTGTTTTTT. Translating gives CASSGQMNTGELFF.

This rearrangement joins TRBV3-1 (or the pseudogene TRBV3-2) to TRBJ1-2; D may be TRBD1 (6 bases). CDR1 is LGHDT and CDR2 is YNNKEL in the germline V gene (reference sequence). This CDR3 spans 17 amino acids. Trimming took off 6 bases at V and 0 bases at J, with 20 bases between the two ends. In DNA form, the CDR3 reads TGTGCCAGCAGTCCCGCAACCGAGGGGGATACTAACTATGGCTACACCTTC. It codes for CASSPATEGDTNYGYTF.

J is TRBJ1-2 and V is TRBV6-2 or TRBV6-3, with D perhaps TRBD1 (6 bases). V dropped 4 bases and J dropped 3 bases, with 18 bases sitting between them. CDR3 length: 16 residues. Germline values: CDR1 MNHEY, CDR2 SVGEGT. The CDR3 reads CASSSPDRPVYYGYTF. In DNA form, the CDR3 reads TGTGCCAGCAGTTCCCCGGACAGACCTGTTTACTATGGCTACACCTTC.